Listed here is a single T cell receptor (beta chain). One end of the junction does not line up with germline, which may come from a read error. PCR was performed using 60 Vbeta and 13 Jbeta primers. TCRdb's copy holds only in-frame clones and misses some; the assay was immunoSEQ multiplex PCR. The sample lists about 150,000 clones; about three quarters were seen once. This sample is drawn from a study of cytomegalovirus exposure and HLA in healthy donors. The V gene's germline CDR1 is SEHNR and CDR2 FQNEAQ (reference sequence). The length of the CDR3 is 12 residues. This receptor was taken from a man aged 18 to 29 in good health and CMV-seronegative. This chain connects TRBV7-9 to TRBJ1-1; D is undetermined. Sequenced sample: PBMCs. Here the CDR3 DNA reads TGTTCCAGCAGCCCTCGGGGTACTGAAGCTTTCTTT. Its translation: CSSSPRGTEAFF.